What follows are 5 T cell receptor beta chains derived from one specimen sequenced in a study of cytomegalovirus exposure and HLA in healthy donors (dated by TCRdb to 2015 to 2018). Library method: the immunoSEQ multiplex PCR assay. For the multiplex PCR, a mixture combining 60 forward primers for TCR Vbeta segments and 13 reverse primers for TCR Jbeta segments was used. TCRdb holds this immuneACCESS table with in-frame rearrangements only. Some clones are missing; in checked studies, unresolved V genes explain under half, and the rest has no known cause. This sample has about 94,000 clones in its table, and around two thirds of those were observed once. The ten largest make up roughly 3.9% of the sample. Material for sequencing was PBMCs. The receptors were sampled from a man in his thirties or forties in good health and CMV-seronegative.

V is TRBV6-1 and J is TRBJ1-1; the match to TRBD1 covers 9 bases. Per germline, CDR1 MNHNS and CDR2 SASEGT. This CDR3 has 13 residues. The V and J ends lost 7 bases and 11 bases, in that order; junction bases with no gene match: 11. The CDR3 region is CASISGQGVRAFF. The CDR3 DNA sequence: TGTGCCAGCATTTCGGGACAGGGTGTACGGGCTTTCTTT.

V usage is TRBV10-2 and J usage is TRBJ1-2; D may be TRBD1 (5 bases). Trimming stripped 4 bases from V and 6 bases from J, with 12 bases between. Germline assignment: CDR1 WSHSY and CDR2 SAAADI. This CDR3 has 13 amino acids. DNA for the CDR3: TGCGCCAGCAGTGGAAGGACAACAAATGGCTACACCTTC. Amino acids: CASSGRTTNGYTF.

This chain joins TRBV6-1 and TRBJ2-6, with a possible D match to TRBD1 (6 bases). CDR3 length: 16 amino acids. Trimming shortened V by 3 bases and J by 5 bases, and 14 bases separated the two germline ends. The V gene's germline CDR1 is MNHNS and CDR2 SASEGT. CDR3 DNA sequence: TGTGCCAGCAGTGAGGTACAGGGTAGTAGGGCCAACGTCCTGACTTTC. Its translation: CASSEVQGSRANVLTF.

This clone showed up just a few times. This chain links TRBV7-6 with TRBJ2-1, with 11 bases matching TRBD2. Germline trimming cut 1 base from V and 6 bases from J; bases unmatched to any gene: 2. Germline values: CDR1 SGHVS, CDR2 FNYEAQ. The CDR3 runs to 15 residues. Written as DNA, the CDR3 is TGTGCCAGCAGCTTAGAACTAGCGGGAGCCAATGAGCAGTTCTTC. This encodes CASSLELAGANEQFF.

This chain joins TRBV29-1 and TRBJ2-7; 7 bases agree with TRBD2. In germline, CDR1 is SQVTM, CDR2 ANQGSEA. This CDR3 spans 13 amino acids. J lost 0 bases, V lost 7 bases, and 6 bases had no gene match. The CDR3 DNA reads as TGCAGCGCCAGACTAGCTGGCTCCTACGAGCAGTACTTC. Translated, it gives CSARLAGSYEQYF.